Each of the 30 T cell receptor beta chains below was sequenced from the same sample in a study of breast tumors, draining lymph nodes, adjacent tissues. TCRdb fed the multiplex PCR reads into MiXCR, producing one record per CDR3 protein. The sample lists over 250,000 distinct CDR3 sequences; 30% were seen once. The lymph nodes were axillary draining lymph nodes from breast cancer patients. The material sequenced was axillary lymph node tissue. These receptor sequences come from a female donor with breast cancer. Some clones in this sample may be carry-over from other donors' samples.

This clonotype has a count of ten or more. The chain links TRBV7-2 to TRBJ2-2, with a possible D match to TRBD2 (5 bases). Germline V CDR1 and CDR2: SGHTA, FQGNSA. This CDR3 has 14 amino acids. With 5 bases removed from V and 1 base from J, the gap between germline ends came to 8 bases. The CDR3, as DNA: TGTGCCAGCAGCGCCACTAGGAACACCGGGGAGCTGTTTTTT. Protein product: CASSATRNTGELFF. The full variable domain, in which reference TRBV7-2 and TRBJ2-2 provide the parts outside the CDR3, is GAGVSQSPSNKVTEKGKDVELRCDPISGHTALYWYRQSLGQGLEFLIYFQGNSAPDKSGLPSDRFSAERTGGSVSTLTIQRTQQEDSAVYLCASSATRNTGELFFGEGSRLTVL.

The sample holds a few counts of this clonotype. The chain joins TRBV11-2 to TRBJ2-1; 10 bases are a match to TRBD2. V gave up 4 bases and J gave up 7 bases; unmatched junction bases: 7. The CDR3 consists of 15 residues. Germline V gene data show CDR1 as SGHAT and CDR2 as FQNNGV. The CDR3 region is CASSSGSGRENEQFF. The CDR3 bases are TGTGCCAGCAGCTCGGGAAGCGGGAGGGAAAATGAGCAGTTCTTC.

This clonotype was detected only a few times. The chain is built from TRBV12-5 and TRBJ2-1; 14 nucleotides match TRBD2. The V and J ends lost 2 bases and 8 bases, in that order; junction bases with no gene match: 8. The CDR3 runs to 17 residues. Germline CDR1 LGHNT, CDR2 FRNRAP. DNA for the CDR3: TGTGCTAGTGGTTTGTCCCGACTAGCGGGAGGGTCCGATGAGCAGTTCTTC. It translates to CASGLSRLAGGSDEQFF. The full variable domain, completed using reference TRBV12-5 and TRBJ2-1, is DARVTQTPRHKVTEMGQEVTMRCQPILGHNTVFWYRQTMMQGLELLAYFRNRAPLDDSGMPKDRFSAEMPDATLATLKIQPSEPRDSAVYFCASGLSRLAGGSDEQFFGPGTRLTVL.

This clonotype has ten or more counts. The CDR3 region has the DNA TGTGCCAGCAGGCCGCGGGAGTGGGGCACAGATACGCAGTATTTT. It is translated as CASRPREWGTDTQYF. The chain combines TRBV5-8 with TRBJ2-3, with 7 bases that match TRBD2. CDR3 size: 15 residues. The ends lost 5 bases at V and 1 base at J; junction bases unmatched: 7. The V gene's germline CDR1 is SGHTS and CDR2 YDEGEE.

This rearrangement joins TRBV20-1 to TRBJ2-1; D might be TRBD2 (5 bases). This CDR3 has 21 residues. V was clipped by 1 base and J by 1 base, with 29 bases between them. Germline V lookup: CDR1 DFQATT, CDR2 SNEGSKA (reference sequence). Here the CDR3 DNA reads TGCAGTGCTAGAGGAATGGCGAGCGGAAGAGTTCTCGGGTCGTCCTACAATGAGCAGTTCTTC. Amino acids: CSARGMASGRVLGSSYNEQFF.

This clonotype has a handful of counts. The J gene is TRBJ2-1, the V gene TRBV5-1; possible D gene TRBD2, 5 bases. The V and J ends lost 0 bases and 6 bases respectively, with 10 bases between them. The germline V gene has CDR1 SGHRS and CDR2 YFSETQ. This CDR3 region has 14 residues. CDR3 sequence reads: CASSLELGINEQFF. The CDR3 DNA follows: TGCGCCAGCAGCTTGGAACTAGGAATCAATGAGCAGTTCTTC.

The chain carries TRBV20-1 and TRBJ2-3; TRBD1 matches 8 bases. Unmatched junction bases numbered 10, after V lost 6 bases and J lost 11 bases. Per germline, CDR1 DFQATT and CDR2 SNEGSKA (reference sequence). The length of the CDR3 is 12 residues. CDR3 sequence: CSAVAGGNEQYF. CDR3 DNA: TGCAGTGCCGTAGCAGGGGGCAATGAGCAGTATTTT.

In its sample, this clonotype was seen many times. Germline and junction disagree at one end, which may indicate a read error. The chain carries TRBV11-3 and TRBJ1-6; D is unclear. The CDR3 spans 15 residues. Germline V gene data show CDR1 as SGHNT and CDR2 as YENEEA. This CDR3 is CASSLDGVYNSPLHF. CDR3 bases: TGTGCCAGCAGCCTAGATGGAGTCTATAATTCACCCCTCCACTTT.

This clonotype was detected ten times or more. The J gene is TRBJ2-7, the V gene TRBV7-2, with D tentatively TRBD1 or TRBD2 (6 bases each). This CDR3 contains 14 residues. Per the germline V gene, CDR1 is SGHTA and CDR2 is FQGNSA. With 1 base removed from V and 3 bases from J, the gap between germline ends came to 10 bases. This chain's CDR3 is CASSLDGGLYEQYF. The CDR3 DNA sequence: TGTGCCAGCAGCTTAGATGGGGGGCTCTACGAGCAGTACTTC.

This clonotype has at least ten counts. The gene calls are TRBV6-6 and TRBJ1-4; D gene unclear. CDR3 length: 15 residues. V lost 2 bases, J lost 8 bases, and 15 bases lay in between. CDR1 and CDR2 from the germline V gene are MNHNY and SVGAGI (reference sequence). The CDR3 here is CASSYLGLSGEKLFF. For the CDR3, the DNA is TGTGCCAGCAGTTACCTTGGACTTAGTGGGGAAAAACTGTTTTTT.

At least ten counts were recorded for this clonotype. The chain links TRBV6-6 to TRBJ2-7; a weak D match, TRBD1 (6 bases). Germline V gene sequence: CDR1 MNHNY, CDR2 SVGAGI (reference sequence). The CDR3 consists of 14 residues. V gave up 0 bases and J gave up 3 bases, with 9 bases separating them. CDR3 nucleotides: TGTGCCAGCAGTTACTCGAAGGGGGACTACGAGCAGTACTTC. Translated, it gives CASSYSKGDYEQYF.

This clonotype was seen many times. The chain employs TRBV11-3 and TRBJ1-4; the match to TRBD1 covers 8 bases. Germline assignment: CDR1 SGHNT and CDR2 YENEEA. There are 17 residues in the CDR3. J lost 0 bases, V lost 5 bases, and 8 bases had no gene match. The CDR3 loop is CASSGRRGPSTNEKLFF. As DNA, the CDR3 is TGTGCCAGCAGCGGCCGCAGGGGGCCATCAACTAATGAAAAACTGTTTTTT.

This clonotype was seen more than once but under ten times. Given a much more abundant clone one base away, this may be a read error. The CDR3 bases are TGCAGTGCTAGTCTAGCGGGCTACGGGCAGTACTTC. It specifies CSASLAGYGQYF. The rearrangement uses TRBV20-1 and TRBJ2-7; 8 positions agree with TRBD2. This CDR3 has 12 amino acids. Germline V CDR1 and CDR2: DFQATT, SNEGSKA (reference sequence).

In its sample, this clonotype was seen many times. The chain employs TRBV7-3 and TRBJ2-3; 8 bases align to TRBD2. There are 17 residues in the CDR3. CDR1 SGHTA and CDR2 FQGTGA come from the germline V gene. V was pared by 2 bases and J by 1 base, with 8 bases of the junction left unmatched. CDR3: CASSLYGASGRTDTQYF. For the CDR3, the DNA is TGTGCCAGCAGCTTATATGGGGCTAGCGGGCGCACAGATACGCAGTATTTT. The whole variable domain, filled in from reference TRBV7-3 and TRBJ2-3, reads GAGVSQTPSNKVTEKGKYVELRCDPISGHTALYWYRQSLGQGPEFLIYFQGTGAADDSGLPNDRFFAVRPEGSVSTLKIQRTERGDSAVYLCASSLYGASGRTDTQYFGPGTRLTVL.

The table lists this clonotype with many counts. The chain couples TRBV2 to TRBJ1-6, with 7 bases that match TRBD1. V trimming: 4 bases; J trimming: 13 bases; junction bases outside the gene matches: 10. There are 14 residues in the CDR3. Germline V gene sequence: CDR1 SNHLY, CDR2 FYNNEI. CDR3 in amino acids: CASSVGTDKSPLHF. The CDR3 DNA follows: TGTGCCAGCAGTGTCGGGACAGATAAGTCTCCCCTCCACTTT. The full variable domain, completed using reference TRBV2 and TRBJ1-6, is EPEVTQTPSHQVTQMGQEVILRCVPISNHLYFYWYRQILGQKVEFLVSFYNNEISEKSEIFDDQFSVERPDGSNFTLKIRSTKLEDSAMYFCASSVGTDKSPLHFGNGTRLTVT.

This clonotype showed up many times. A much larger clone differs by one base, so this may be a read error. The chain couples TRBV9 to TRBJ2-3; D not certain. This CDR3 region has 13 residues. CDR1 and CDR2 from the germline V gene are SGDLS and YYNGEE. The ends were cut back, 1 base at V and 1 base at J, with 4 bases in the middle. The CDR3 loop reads CASSVQGTDTQYF. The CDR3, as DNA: TGTGCCAGCAGCGTACAGGGCACAGATACGCAGTATTTT.

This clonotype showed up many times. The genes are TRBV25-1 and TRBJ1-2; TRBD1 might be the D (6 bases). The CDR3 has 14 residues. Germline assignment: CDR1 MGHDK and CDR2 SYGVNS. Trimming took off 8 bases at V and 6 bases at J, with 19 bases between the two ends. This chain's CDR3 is CASQGVGHQDGYTF. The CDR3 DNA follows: TGTGCCAGCCAAGGGGTGGGACACCAGGATGGCTACACCTTC.

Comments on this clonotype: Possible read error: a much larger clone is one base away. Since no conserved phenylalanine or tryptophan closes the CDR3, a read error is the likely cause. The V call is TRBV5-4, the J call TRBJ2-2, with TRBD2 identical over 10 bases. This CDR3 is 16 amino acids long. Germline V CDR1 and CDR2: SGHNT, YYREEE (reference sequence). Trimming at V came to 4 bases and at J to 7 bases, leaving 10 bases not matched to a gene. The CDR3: CASSPTSGYSGGELFS. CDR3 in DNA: TGTGCCAGCAGCCCGACTAGCGGGTATTCAGGCGGGGAGCTGTTTTCT.

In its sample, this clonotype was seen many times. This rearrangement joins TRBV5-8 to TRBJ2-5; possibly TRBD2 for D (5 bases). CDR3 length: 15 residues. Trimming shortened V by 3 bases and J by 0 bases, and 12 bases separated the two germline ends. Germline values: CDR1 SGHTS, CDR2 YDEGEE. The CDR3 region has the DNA TGTGCCAGCAGCTACCAACGGGGAAACCAAGAGACCCAGTACTTC. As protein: CASSYQRGNQETQYF.

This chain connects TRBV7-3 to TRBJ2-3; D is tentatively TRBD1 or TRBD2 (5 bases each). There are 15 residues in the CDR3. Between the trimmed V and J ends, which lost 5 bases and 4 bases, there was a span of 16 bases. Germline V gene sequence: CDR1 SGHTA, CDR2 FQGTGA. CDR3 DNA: TGTGCCAGCAGCCCTATTCGAGGGGACGCAGATACGCAGTATTTT. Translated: CASSPIRGDADTQYF. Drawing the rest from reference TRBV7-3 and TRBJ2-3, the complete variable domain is GAGVSQTPSNKVTEKGKYVELRCDPISGHTALYWYRQSLGQGPEFLIYFQGTGAADDSGLPNDRFFAVRPEGSVSTLKIQRTERGDSAVYLCASSPIRGDADTQYFGPGTRLTVL.

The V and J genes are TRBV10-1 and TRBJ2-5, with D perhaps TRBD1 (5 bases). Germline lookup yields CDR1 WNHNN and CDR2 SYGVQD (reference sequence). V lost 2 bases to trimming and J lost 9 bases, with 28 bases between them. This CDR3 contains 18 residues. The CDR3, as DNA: TGCGCCAGCAGTGAGGTCGTAGGACAACGACATAGCAATCAGCCCCAGTACTTC. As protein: CASSEVVGQRHSNQPQYF.

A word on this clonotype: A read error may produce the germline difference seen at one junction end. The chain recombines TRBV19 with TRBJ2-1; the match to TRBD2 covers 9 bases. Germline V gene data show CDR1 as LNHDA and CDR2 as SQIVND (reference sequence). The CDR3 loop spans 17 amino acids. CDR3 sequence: CASSIELAGPSYNERFF. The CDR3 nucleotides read TGTGCCAGTAGTATTGAGCTAGCGGGGCCTTCCTACAATGAGCGGTTCTTC.

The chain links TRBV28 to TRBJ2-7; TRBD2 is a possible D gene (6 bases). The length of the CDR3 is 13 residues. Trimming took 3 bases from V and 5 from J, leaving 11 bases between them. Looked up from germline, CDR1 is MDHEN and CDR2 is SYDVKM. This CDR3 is CASSLTSPHEQYF. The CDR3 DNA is TGTGCCAGCAGTTTGACTAGTCCCCACGAGCAGTACTTC.

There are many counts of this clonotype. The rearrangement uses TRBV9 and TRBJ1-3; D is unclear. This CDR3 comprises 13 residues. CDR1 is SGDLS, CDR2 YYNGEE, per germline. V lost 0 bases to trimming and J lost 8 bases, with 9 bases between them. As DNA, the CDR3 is TGTGCCAGCAGCGTAGACCCTGGGGACACCATATATTTT. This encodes CASSVDPGDTIYF.

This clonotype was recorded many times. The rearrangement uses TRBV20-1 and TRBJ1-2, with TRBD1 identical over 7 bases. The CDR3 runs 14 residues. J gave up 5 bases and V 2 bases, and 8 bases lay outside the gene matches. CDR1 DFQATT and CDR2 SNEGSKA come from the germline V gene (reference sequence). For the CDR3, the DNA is TGCAGTGCTAGAAAAACAGGGGAATCTTATGGCTACACCTTC. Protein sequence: CSARKTGESYGYTF.

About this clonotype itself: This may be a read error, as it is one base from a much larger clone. In DNA form, the CDR3 reads TGCAGTGCTAGAGATCCGGACAGGGTCTCCGAGCAGTACTTC. Amino acid sequence: CSARDPDRVSEQYF. The chain recombines TRBV20-1 with TRBJ2-7, with 8 bases matching TRBD1. This CDR3 is 14 amino acids long. J was trimmed by 6 bases and V by 0 bases; bases with no gene match: 7. The germline V gene encodes CDR1 DFQATT and CDR2 SNEGSKA (reference sequence).

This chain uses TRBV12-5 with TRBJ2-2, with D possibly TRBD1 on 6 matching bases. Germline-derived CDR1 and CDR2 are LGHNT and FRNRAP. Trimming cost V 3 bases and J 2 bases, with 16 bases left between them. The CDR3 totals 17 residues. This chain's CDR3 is CASGFFSGAPNTGELFF. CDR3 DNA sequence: TGTGCTAGTGGTTTTTTTTCAGGGGCACCCAACACCGGGGAGCTGTTTTTT.

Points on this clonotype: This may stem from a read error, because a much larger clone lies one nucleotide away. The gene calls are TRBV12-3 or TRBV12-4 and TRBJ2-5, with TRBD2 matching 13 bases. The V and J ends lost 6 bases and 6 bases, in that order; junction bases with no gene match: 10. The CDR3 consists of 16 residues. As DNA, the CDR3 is TGTGCCAGCAGCCGCCTCGGACTAGCGGGAGCTAAGACCCAGTACTTC. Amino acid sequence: CASSRLGLAGAKTQYF.

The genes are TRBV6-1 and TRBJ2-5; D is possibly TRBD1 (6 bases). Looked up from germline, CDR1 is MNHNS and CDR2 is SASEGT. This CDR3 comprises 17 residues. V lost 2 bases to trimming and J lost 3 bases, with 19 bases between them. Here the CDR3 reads CASSEPPGTPREETQYF. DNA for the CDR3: TGTGCCAGCAGTGAACCCCCCGGGACACCCCGAGAAGAGACCCAGTACTTC.

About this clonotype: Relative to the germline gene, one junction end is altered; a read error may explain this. In DNA, the CDR3 is TGTGCTAGTGTCCGGGGACAGGGTTGGGGAAAAACTGTTTTT. Amino acid sequence: CASVRGQGWGKTVF. This rearrangement joins TRBV15 to TRBJ1-4; TRBD1 matches 9 bases. This CDR3 spans 14 amino acids. CDR1 and CDR2 (germline): LNHNV, YYDKDF (reference sequence).